What follows are 10 T cell receptor beta chains derived from one specimen sequenced in a study of spatial heterogeneity in lung cancer. TCRdb re-derived calls from the 5' RACE reads in MiXCR, one entry per CDR3 protein. The table records roughly 120,000 distinct CDR3 sequences, 12% of them present only once. This sample's time point: blood at routine non-recurrence follow-up after resection. Unsorted samples of tumor, nontumor lung or frozen PBMC had their whole RNA sequenced. The material was PBMCs, obtained at follow-up. These receptor sequences come from a male donor with early-stage non-small cell lung cancer.

This clonotype was observed a few times. The chain is built from TRBV3-1 and TRBJ2-2; 10 positions match TRBD1. V gave up 1 base and J gave up 6 bases; unmatched junction bases: 8. This CDR3 comprises 17 residues. The germline V gene encodes CDR1 LGHDT and CDR2 YNNKEL (reference sequence). The DNA of the CDR3 is TGTGCCAGCAGCCAAGTACGACCTGGACAGGGGGCCGGGGAGCTGTTTTTT. Protein product: CASSQVRPGQGAGELFF.

This clonotype was found a few times. The V and J genes are TRBV7-8 and TRBJ2-7; 8 positions agree with TRBD2. Germline V lookup: CDR1 SGHVS, CDR2 FQNEAQ. This CDR3 has 15 residues. V shed 2 bases and J 2 bases; nucleotides not matched to a gene: 5. CDR3 nucleotides: TGTGCCAGCAGCTTAAAGGAGACTAGCGCCTACGAGCAGTACTTC. Translated, it gives CASSLKETSAYEQYF.

Ten or more counts support this clonotype. The chain combines TRBV6-5 with TRBJ1-1; TRBD1 matches 7 bases. Germline V CDR1 and CDR2: MNHEY, SVGAGI. The CDR3 is made up of 13 amino acids. Trimming cost V 6 bases and J 1 base; bases outside gene matches: 2. The CDR3 DNA reads as TGTGCCAGCAGGGACAGGCGGAACACTGAAGCTTTCTTT. Its translation: CASRDRRNTEAFF.

The chain's CDR3 is CASSGDGNQPQHF. CDR3 DNA sequence: TGTGCCAGCAGTGGGGACGGCAATCAGCCCCAGCATTTT. The V and J genes are TRBV6-4 and TRBJ1-5, with D maybe TRBD1 (5 bases). This CDR3 comprises 13 residues. The V end was cut by 4 bases, the J end by 2 bases, with 6 bases between. Germline lookup yields CDR1 MRHNA and CDR2 SNTAGT.

This clonotype was observed at least ten times. CDR3 protein: CATSDLKGGNEQFF. Here the CDR3 DNA reads TGTGCCACCAGTGATTTGAAGGGGGGCAATGAGCAGTTCTTC. This chain uses TRBV24-1 with TRBJ2-1; D is tentatively TRBD1 or TRBD2 (6 bases each). CDR1 and CDR2 (germline): KGHDR, SFDVKD. The germline V and J ends were trimmed by 0 bases and 6 bases, with 8 bases remaining between them. The length of the CDR3 is 14 residues.

The rearrangement joins TRBV27 to TRBJ1-1, with 10 bases lining up with TRBD1. J lost 11 bases, V lost 4 bases, and 22 bases had no gene match. This CDR3 comprises 18 residues. CDR1 MNHEY and CDR2 SMNVEV come from the germline V gene (reference sequence). The CDR3 nucleotides are TGTGCCAGCAGTTCCAAAGGGACAGGGGACACCCGGAGGCTGCTGGCTTTCTTT. It specifies CASSSKGTGDTRRLLAFF.

The V gene is TRBV7-9, the J gene TRBJ2-2; no definite D call. V shed 3 bases and J shed 6 bases, with 17 bases lying between them. The CDR3 consists of 16 residues. The germline V gene encodes CDR1 SEHNR and CDR2 FQNEAQ (reference sequence). In DNA form, the CDR3 reads TGTGCCAGCAGCTTTTCCTTATCCGTGACGGCCGGGGAGCTGTTTTTT. Translation: CASSFSLSVTAGELFF.

This clonotype showed up just a few times. This sequence joins TRBV6-6 and TRBJ1-3; D unresolved. The germline V and J ends were trimmed by 2 bases and 0 bases, with 8 bases remaining between them. The CDR3 has 15 residues. Germline V gene data show CDR1 as MNHNY and CDR2 as SVGAGI (reference sequence). Here the CDR3 DNA reads TGTGCCAGCAGTTACCAAGTCTCCTCTGGAAACACCATATATTTT. This codes for CASSYQVSSGNTIYF.

The CDR3 sequence is CASSLVTEMEAFF. The CDR3 region has the DNA TGCGCCAGCAGCTTGGTCACGGAAATGGAAGCTTTCTTT. The chain has TRBV5-1 and TRBJ1-1; D unresolved. The CDR3 consists of 13 residues. CDR1 is SGHRS and CDR2 is YFSETQ in the germline V gene. V lost 0 bases to trimming and J lost 8 bases, with 11 bases between them.

CDR3 DNA sequence: TGTGCCAGCAGCTTCCAGGGAGGTGATGAGCAGTTCTTC. This gives the protein CASSFQGGDEQFF. The chain recombines TRBV7-3 with TRBJ2-1; perhaps TRBD2 as D (6 bases). Germline CDR1 SGHTA, CDR2 FQGTGA. The CDR3 is 13 amino acids. V was cut by 3 bases and J by 8 bases, with 11 bases left in between.